The entry below gives a single T cell receptor (beta chain) sequence along with its context. Antigen: not known. The data were obtained in a study of cytomegalovirus exposure and HLA in healthy donors. Study-wide results and limits: 87-base-pair reads could not separate some V segments, including TRBV6-2 and TRBV6-3. Immune exposure information available was restricted to CMV serostatus. Links to common viral pathogens appeared, in a later analysis, for several of the most significant clusters.

J was trimmed by 4 bases and V by 2 bases; bases with no gene match: 2. CDR1 is SEHNR, CDR2 FQNEAQ, per germline (reference sequence). This CDR3 region has 14 residues. The study ran its PCR with 60 Vbeta and 13 Jbeta primers. TCRdb keeps only in-frame clones here, not all; method: immunoSEQ multiplex PCR. The table has around 300,000 clones, roughly two thirds seen once. This receptor was identified in a female donor in good health and CMV-seronegative. Material for sequencing was PBMCs. The rearrangement joins TRBV7-9 to TRBJ1-3, with 7 bases that match TRBD1. The CDR3, as DNA: TGTGCCAGCAGCTTATTGACAGGGGGAAACACCATATATTTT. Translating gives CASSLLTGGNTIYF. Using reference TRBV7-9 and TRBJ1-3 for the parts outside the CDR3, the full variable domain is DTGVSQNPRHKITKRGQNVTFRCDPISEHNRLYWYRQTLGQGPEFLTYFQNEAQLEKSRLLSDRFSAERPKGSFSTLEIQRTEQGDSAMYLCASSLLTGGNTIYFGEGSWLTVV.